These 4 T cell receptor beta chains share one sample of origin, sequenced in a study of early T cells in non-severe SARS-CoV-2 infection. MiXCR, applied by TCRdb to the 5' RACE reads, yields one record per CDR3 protein. The sample yields approximately 71,000 distinct CDR3 sequences, 12% seen once. Input material: whole blood. These receptors came from an adult who was a healthcare worker with PCR-confirmed SARS-CoV-2 infection or an uninfected control (not recorded which).

The chain recombines TRBV7-9 with TRBJ2-3; D is undetermined. V shed 3 bases and J shed 0 bases, with 7 bases lying between them. Germline CDR1 SEHNR, CDR2 FQNEAQ (reference sequence). The CDR3 is 14 residues long. For the CDR3, the DNA is TGTGCCAGCAGCTTTGAAGGGAGCACAGATACGCAGTATTTT. Residues: CASSFEGSTDTQYF.

The chain has TRBV5-1 and TRBJ2-1; D gene unclear. Germline CDR1 is SGHRS and CDR2 is YFSETQ. The CDR3 is 13 amino acids. Deletions cut 0 bases from V and 7 bases from J, with 8 bases between. The CDR3 DNA reads TGCGCCAGCAGCTTGGTTTCCGGTAATGAGCAGTTCTTC. Translating it yields CASSLVSGNEQFF.

This clonotype came up a few times. CDR3 loop: CASSPGGPLGNIQYF. CDR3 in DNA: TGTGCCAGCTCACCCGGGGGCCCTCTGGGAAACATTCAGTACTTC. The chain combines TRBV18 with TRBJ2-4, with D perhaps being TRBD1 or TRBD2 (6 bases each). V lost 3 bases to trimming and J lost 6 bases, with 15 bases between them. The germline gives CDR1 KGHSH, CDR2 LQKENI. The CDR3 length is 15 residues.

V is TRBV12-5 and J is TRBJ1-5; D is uncertain. Looked up from germline, CDR1 is LGHNT and CDR2 is FRNRAP. V gave up 2 bases and J gave up 0 bases, with 11 bases separating them. The CDR3 is 16 amino acids. The CDR3 sequence is CASGLLDLSSNQPQHF. CDR3 nucleotides: TGTGCTAGTGGTTTGTTGGACCTTTCTAGCAATCAGCCCCAGCATTTT.